A selection of T cell receptor beta chains follows, all from one sample in a study of T cell responses to AZD1222 COVID-19 vaccine. Libraries were prepared by immunoSEQ multiplex PCR; TCRdb keeps only in-frame clonotypes and omits some of them. The repertoire holds approximately 170,000 clones, with roughly nine tenths as singletons. The sequences come from peripheral blood, collected on day 0 of AZD1222 vaccination. Every receptor here comes from an adult in good health. The CDR3 runs from the conserved cysteine through the conserved F or W. The D gene is left open where the match is weak. The size entry is marked missing in some rows and otherwise reads once, few, many or a size class.

v_gene: TRBV10-1; abundance: .; j_gene: TRBJ2-5; d_gene: TRBD1; CDR3aa: CASSFDRGPQETQYF; CDR3nt: TGCGCCAGCTCTTTCGACAGGGGGCCTCAAGAGACCCAGTACTTC
v_gene: TRBV4-3; abundance: .; j_gene: TRBJ1-2; d_gene: .; CDR3aa: CASSQESGKPYGYTF; CDR3nt: TGCGCCAGCAGCCAAGAATCCGGGAAACCTTATGGCTACACCTTC
v_gene: TRBV7-2; abundance: .; j_gene: TRBJ2-1; d_gene: .; CDR3aa: CASSPQTALYNEQFF; CDR3nt: TGTGCCAGCAGCCCCCAGACAGCCCTCTACAATGAGCAGTTCTTC
v_gene: TRBV2; abundance: .; j_gene: TRBJ1-3; d_gene: TRBD1; CDR3aa: CASSTGQGNSGNTIYF; CDR3nt: TGTGCCAGCAGCACCGGACAGGGTAACTCTGGAAACACCATATATTTT
v_gene: TRBV11-2; abundance: .; j_gene: TRBJ1-5; d_gene: TRBD1; CDR3aa: CASSPGQGQPQHF; CDR3nt: TGTGCCAGCAGCCCCGGACAGGGCCAGCCCCAGCATTTT
v_gene: TRBV9; abundance: once; j_gene: TRBJ2-2; d_gene: .; CDR3aa: CASSVSEGHRNTGELFF; CDR3nt: TGTGCCAGCAGCGTAAGCGAGGGACACAGGAACACCGGGGAGCTGTTTTTT
v_gene: TRBV2; abundance: .; j_gene: TRBJ1-2; d_gene: .; CDR3aa: CASSDTGEGYTF; CDR3nt: TGTGCCAGCAGTGATACGGGTGAGGGCTACACCTTC
v_gene: TRBV18; abundance: .; j_gene: TRBJ1-1; d_gene: .; CDR3aa: CASSPPRGTNTEAFF; CDR3nt: TGTGCCAGCTCACCACCACGGGGGACGAACACTGAAGCTTTCTTT
v_gene: TRBV28; abundance: .; j_gene: TRBJ1-2; d_gene: TRBD1; CDR3aa: CASSPRDRDGYTF; CDR3nt: TGTGCCAGCAGTCCGAGGGACAGGGATGGCTACACCTTC
v_gene: TRBV7-3; abundance: .; j_gene: TRBJ2-7; d_gene: .; CDR3aa: CASSSGNTGTYEQYF; CDR3nt: TGTGCCAGCAGCTCGGGTAACACGGGAACCTACGAGCAGTACTTC
v_gene: TRBV3-1/TRBV3-2; abundance: .; j_gene: TRBJ1-1; d_gene: .; CDR3aa: CASSLRGWNTEAFF; CDR3nt: TGTGCCAGCAGCCTTAGAGGATGGAACACTGAAGCTTTCTTT
v_gene: TRBV3-1/TRBV3-2; abundance: .; j_gene: TRBJ2-7; d_gene: .; CDR3aa: CASSQDYGDSSYEQYF; CDR3nt: TGTGCCAGCAGCCAAGATTACGGGGATAGCTCCTACGAGCAGTACTTC
v_gene: TRBV5-1; abundance: .; j_gene: TRBJ1-3; d_gene: TRBD1; CDR3aa: CASSPGTGRDTIYF; CDR3nt: TGCGCCAGCAGCCCCGGGACAGGGAGGGACACCATATATTTT
v_gene: TRBV5-1; abundance: .; j_gene: TRBJ2-7; d_gene: TRBD1; CDR3aa: CASSITTGSYEQYF; CDR3nt: TGCGCCAGCAGCATCACGACAGGGTCCTACGAGCAGTACTTC
v_gene: TRBV7-9; abundance: .; j_gene: TRBJ1-1; d_gene: .; CDR3aa: CASSLQGANTEAFF; CDR3nt: TGTGCCAGCAGCTTGCAGGGAGCGAACACTGAAGCTTTCTTT
v_gene: TRBV27; abundance: .; j_gene: TRBJ1-2; d_gene: .; CDR3aa: CASSSGYGYTF; CDR3nt: TGTGCCAGCAGTTCGGGGTATGGCTACACCTTC
v_gene: TRBV28; abundance: .; j_gene: TRBJ2-7; d_gene: TRBD1; CDR3aa: CASSGQGAYEQYF; CDR3nt: TGTGCCAGCAGTGGACAGGGGGCTTACGAGCAGTACTTC
v_gene: TRBV27; abundance: once; j_gene: TRBJ2-3; d_gene: .; CDR3aa: CASSLSPGARTDTQYF; CDR3nt: TGTGCCAGCAGTTTATCGCCAGGGGCCCGCACAGATACGCAGTATTTT
v_gene: TRBV6-1; abundance: .; j_gene: TRBJ1-5; d_gene: TRBD1; CDR3aa: CASSVLMGQGAQPQHF; CDR3nt: TGTGCCAGCAGTGTGTTGATGGGCCAGGGGGCTCAGCCCCAGCATTTT
v_gene: TRBV7-9; abundance: .; j_gene: TRBJ1-2; d_gene: TRBD1; CDR3aa: CASSLLGQGEYGYTF; CDR3nt: TGTGCCAGCAGCTTATTAGGTCAGGGGGAATATGGCTACACCTTC
v_gene: TRBV5-6; abundance: once; j_gene: TRBJ1-5; d_gene: TRBD1; CDR3aa: CASSLGQGGNQPQHF; CDR3nt: TGTGCCAGCAGCTTGGGACAGGGGGGCAATCAGCCCCAGCATTTT
v_gene: TRBV5-1; abundance: .; j_gene: TRBJ2-1; d_gene: .; CDR3aa: CASSYQYNEQFF; CDR3nt: TGCGCCAGCAGCTACCAATACAATGAGCAGTTCTTC
v_gene: TRBV15; abundance: few; j_gene: TRBJ2-1; d_gene: TRBD2; CDR3aa: CATSRERRGGYNEQFF; CDR3nt: TGTGCCACCAGCAGAGAAAGGCGGGGGGGATACAATGAGCAGTTCTTC
v_gene: TRBV7-9; abundance: .; j_gene: TRBJ2-1; d_gene: .; CDR3aa: CASSYKSQDHEQFF; CDR3nt: TGTGCCAGCAGCTACAAGTCACAGGATCATGAGCAGTTCTTC
v_gene: TRBV7-9; abundance: .; j_gene: TRBJ1-1; d_gene: .; CDR3aa: CASSSRMNTEAFF; CDR3nt: TGTGCCAGCAGCTCCCGGATGAACACTGAAGCTTTCTTT
v_gene: TRBV19; abundance: once; j_gene: TRBJ1-5; d_gene: .; CDR3aa: CASSTGVQPQHF; CDR3nt: TGTGCCAGTAGTACGGGCGTCCAGCCCCAGCATTTT
v_gene: TRBV6-5; abundance: .; j_gene: TRBJ1-5; d_gene: TRBD1; CDR3aa: CASRTGSQPQHF; CDR3nt: TGTGCCAGCAGGACAGGGAGTCAGCCCCAGCATTTT
v_gene: TRBV7-3; abundance: .; j_gene: TRBJ2-2; d_gene: .; CDR3aa: CASSSGHRPTGELFF; CDR3nt: TGTGCCAGCAGTTCAGGCCACAGGCCCACCGGGGAGCTGTTTTTT
v_gene: TRBV12-3/TRBV12-4; abundance: .; j_gene: TRBJ2-3; d_gene: .; CDR3aa: CASSSTDTQYF; CDR3nt: TGTGCCAGCAGTTCCACAGATACGCAGTATTTT
v_gene: TRBV6-1; abundance: .; j_gene: TRBJ1-5; d_gene: .; CDR3aa: CASSDPPSNQPQHF; CDR3nt: TGTGCCAGCAGTGACCCTCCGAGCAATCAGCCCCAGCATTTT
v_gene: TRBV24-1; abundance: .; j_gene: TRBJ2-5; d_gene: .; CDR3aa: CATGGSSETQYF; CDR3nt: TGTGCCACCGGGGGCAGTAGCGAGACCCAGTACTTC
v_gene: TRBV6-5; abundance: few; j_gene: TRBJ2-1; d_gene: .; CDR3aa: CASSYGATGSYNEQFF; CDR3nt: TGTGCCAGCAGTTACGGAGCGACAGGCTCCTACAATGAGCAGTTCTTC
v_gene: TRBV7-9; abundance: .; j_gene: TRBJ1-2; d_gene: .; CDR3aa: CASSYDSGENYGYTF; CDR3nt: TGTGCCAGCAGCTACGACAGTGGTGAGAACTATGGCTACACCTTC
v_gene: TRBV4-3; abundance: few; j_gene: TRBJ1-5; d_gene: TRBD1; CDR3aa: CASSQRTGQGVDQPQHF; CDR3nt: TGCGCCAGCAGCCAAAGGACGGGACAGGGGGTTGATCAGCCCCAGCATTTT
v_gene: TRBV6-5; abundance: .; j_gene: TRBJ1-2; d_gene: TRBD1; CDR3aa: CASSLQGIANYGYTF; CDR3nt: TGTGCCAGCAGTTTACAGGGGATTGCTAACTATGGCTACACCTTC
v_gene: TRBV3-1/TRBV3-2; abundance: .; j_gene: TRBJ2-3; d_gene: .; CDR3aa: CASSQGVAYTDTQYF; CDR3nt: TGTGCCAGCAGCCAAGGGGTCGCTTACACAGATACGCAGTATTTT
v_gene: TRBV3-1/TRBV3-2; abundance: once; j_gene: TRBJ2-5; d_gene: TRBD2; CDR3aa: CASSQEVAGGWETQYF; CDR3nt: TGTGCCAGCAGCCAAGAGGTAGCGGGCGGTTGGGAGACCCAGTACTTC
v_gene: TRBV12-3/TRBV12-4; abundance: .; j_gene: TRBJ2-7; d_gene: .; CDR3aa: CASSLGSYEQYF; CDR3nt: TGTGCCAGCAGTTTAGGGTCATACGAGCAGTACTTC
v_gene: TRBV29-1; abundance: .; j_gene: TRBJ1-1; d_gene: .; CDR3aa: CSVGSGGSTEAFF; CDR3nt: TGCAGCGTTGGGTCGGGAGGGAGTACTGAAGCTTTCTTT
v_gene: TRBV2; abundance: .; j_gene: TRBJ2-1; d_gene: TRBD1; CDR3aa: CASTPGQGALYEFF; CDR3nt: TGTGCCAGCACCCCGGGACAGGGGGCTTTATACGAGTTCTTC
v_gene: TRBV29-1; abundance: .; j_gene: TRBJ2-5; d_gene: .; CDR3aa: CSVVGASETQYF; CDR3nt: TGCAGCGTTGTAGGGGCTTCAGAGACCCAGTACTTC
v_gene: TRBV5-6; abundance: once; j_gene: TRBJ1-2; d_gene: .; CDR3aa: CASSPGENYGYTF; CDR3nt: TGTGCCAGCAGCCCCGGGGAAAACTATGGCTACACCTTC
v_gene: TRBV6-5; abundance: .; j_gene: TRBJ2-7; d_gene: .; CDR3aa: CASSLAGGHEQYF; CDR3nt: TGTGCCAGCAGTTTGGCAGGGGGGCACGAGCAGTACTTC
v_gene: TRBV5-1; abundance: few; j_gene: TRBJ1-1; d_gene: TRBD1; CDR3aa: CASSVQGAGNTEAFF; CDR3nt: TGCGCCAGCAGCGTGCAGGGGGCGGGCAACACTGAAGCTTTCTTT
v_gene: TRBV11-2; abundance: .; j_gene: TRBJ1-2; d_gene: TRBD1; CDR3aa: CASSLTGGWGYTF; CDR3nt: TGTGCCAGCAGCCTCACAGGGGGCTGGGGCTACACCTTC
v_gene: TRBV5-1; abundance: .; j_gene: TRBJ2-1; d_gene: .; CDR3aa: CASSPGQPYNEQFF; CDR3nt: TGCGCCAGCAGCCCCGGGCAGCCCTACAATGAGCAGTTCTTC